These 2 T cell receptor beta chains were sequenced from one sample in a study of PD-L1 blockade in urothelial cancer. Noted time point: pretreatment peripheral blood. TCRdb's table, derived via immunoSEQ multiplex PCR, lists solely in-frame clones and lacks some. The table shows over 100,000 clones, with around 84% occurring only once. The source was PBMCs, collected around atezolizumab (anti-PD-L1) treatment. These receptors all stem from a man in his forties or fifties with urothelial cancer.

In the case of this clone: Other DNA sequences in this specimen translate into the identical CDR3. The DNA of the CDR3 is TGTGCCAGCAGCGACGTGACAGGGTCTTCCACAGATACGCAGTATTTT. Amino acid sequence: CASSDVTGSSTDTQYF. The chain employs TRBV9 and TRBJ2-3; 7 bases align to TRBD1. The germline CDR1 and CDR2 sequences are SGDLS and YYNGEE. The CDR3 spans 16 residues. The junction had 9 bases not matched to a gene; V was cut back by 3 bases and J by 2 bases.

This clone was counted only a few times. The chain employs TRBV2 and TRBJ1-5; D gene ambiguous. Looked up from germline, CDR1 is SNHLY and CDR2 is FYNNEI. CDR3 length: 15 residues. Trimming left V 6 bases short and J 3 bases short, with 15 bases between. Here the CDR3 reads CASSQASGDNQPQHF. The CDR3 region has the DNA TGTGCCAGCAGCCAAGCGAGCGGAGACAATCAGCCCCAGCATTTT.